The 17 T cell receptor beta chains given below trace back to one sample, sequenced in a study of identifying expanded T cells in peripheral blood. Some clones are missing from TCRdb's copy, which holds only in-frame ones; the method was immunoSEQ multiplex PCR. The sample lists under 150,000 clones, 80% to 90% occurring once. The source material was blood. Receptors were obtained from a person aged 18 to 69 in good health.

J is TRBJ1-4 and V is TRBV5-1, with 7 bases matching TRBD1. The trim removed 0 bases at V and 3 bases at J, leaving 5 bases unmatched. There are 16 residues in the CDR3. CDR1 is SGHRS, CDR2 YFSETQ, per germline. This chain's CDR3 is CASSLGPTGSNEKLFF. In DNA form, the CDR3 reads TGCGCCAGCAGCTTGGGACCGACAGGGTCTAATGAAAAACTGTTTTTT.

This chain joins TRBV9 and TRBJ2-1; 8 positions match TRBD2. After removal of 4 bases from V and 3 bases from J, the junction contained 6 bases not matched to a gene. Germline V lookup: CDR1 SGDLS, CDR2 YYNGEE. CDR3 length: 15 amino acids. The CDR3 DNA sequence: TGTGCCAGCAGCCCCCGGGAGGGGTACTACAATGAGCAGTTCTTC. This encodes CASSPREGYYNEQFF.

This clone was found once. The rearrangement links TRBV4-2 to TRBJ2-5; 8 positions match TRBD2. Germline lookup yields CDR1 LGHNA and CDR2 YNFKEQ. V lost 3 bases and J lost 2; bases outside the gene matches: 8. This CDR3 contains 16 residues. CDR3: CASSHGTRSVQETQYF. DNA of the CDR3: TGTGCCAGCAGCCACGGGACTAGAAGTGTACAAGAGACCCAGTACTTC.

This clone was picked up a small number of times. The CDR3 DNA reads TGTGCCAGCAGCTTTGGGGAGACCCAGTACTTC. It translates to CASSFGETQYF. V and J are TRBV5-4 and TRBJ2-5; D is unresolved. Per germline, CDR1 SGHNT and CDR2 YYREEE (reference sequence). Trimming removed 2 bases from V and 5 bases from J, with 4 bases in between. CDR3 length equals 11 residues. Full variable domain (outside the CDR3, taken from reference TRBV5-4 and TRBJ2-5): ETGVTQSPTHLIKTRGQQVTLRCSSQSGHNTVSWYQQALGQGPQFIFQYYREEENGRGNFPPRFSGLQFPNYSSELNVNALELDDSALYLCASSFGETQYFGPGTRLLVL.

The J gene is TRBJ1-2, the V gene TRBV18; weak D call: TRBD1 (5 bases). The CDR3 has 15 amino acids. Germline values: CDR1 KGHSH, CDR2 LQKENI. V dropped 3 bases and J dropped 1 base, with 12 bases sitting between them. CDR3 bases: TGTGCCAGCTCACCTGAGGGGACGGTTAACTATGGCTACACCTTC. Amino acid sequence: CASSPEGTVNYGYTF.

A few counts support this clone. CDR3 amino acids: CASGWGNQPQHF. As DNA, the CDR3 is TGTGCCAGCGGGTGGGGCAATCAGCCCCAGCATTTT. This sequence joins TRBV2 and TRBJ1-5, with unresolved D. CDR3 length: 12 amino acids. Trimming left V 8 bases short and J 2 bases short, with 7 bases between. Germline V lookup: CDR1 SNHLY, CDR2 FYNNEI.

This chain uses TRBV11-3 with TRBJ2-2; 15 bases line up with TRBD2. CDR3 size: 16 residues. The V gene's germline CDR1 is SGHNT and CDR2 YENEEA. V dropped 4 bases and J dropped 6; count of bases not matched to a gene: 3. CDR3 loop: CASSSWTSGRAGELFF. In nucleotides, the CDR3 is TGTGCCAGCAGCTCCTGGACTAGCGGGAGGGCCGGGGAGCTGTTTTTT.

In this sample, this clone turned up once. The genes are TRBV10-2 and TRBJ1-1; D gene ambiguous. Germline V gene lookup returns CDR1 WSHSY and CDR2 SAAADI. The germline V and J ends were trimmed by 0 bases and 2 bases, with 4 bases remaining between them. The length of the CDR3 is 13 residues. CDR3 in amino acids: CASSESINTEAFF. The CDR3 DNA follows: TGCGCCAGCAGTGAGTCGATTAACACTGAAGCTTTCTTT.

The chain couples TRBV27 to TRBJ1-2; D unclear. Germline V gene lookup returns CDR1 MNHEY and CDR2 SMNVEV (reference sequence). V shed 5 bases and J shed 4 bases, with 8 bases lying between them. The CDR3 extends over 12 amino acids. The DNA for the CDR3 is TGTGCCAGCAGTGCGGGCAGCTATGGCTACACCTTC. This translates into CASSAGSYGYTF.

The chain links TRBV27 to TRBJ2-1, with 8 bases lining up with TRBD1. The CDR3 has 19 residues. The germline CDR1 and CDR2 sequences are MNHEY and SMNVEV (reference sequence). Trimming cost V 4 bases and J 0 bases; bases outside gene matches: 14. The CDR3 here is CASSSPLETGVFSYNEQFF. In nucleotides, the CDR3 is TGTGCCAGCAGTTCCCCTCTTGAGACAGGGGTTTTCTCCTACAATGAGCAGTTCTTC.

The chain has TRBV5-8 and TRBJ2-1; 12 bases line up with TRBD2. Germline-derived CDR1 and CDR2 are SGHTS and YDEGEE. V was pared by 3 bases and J by 8 bases, with 21 bases of the junction left unmatched. The CDR3 spans 20 residues. CDR3 sequence (DNA): TGTGCCAGCAGCTCCGCTAAGCCTAGCGGGGGGGCGGGGAGTAGGGATGAGCAGTTCTTC. Encoded protein: CASSSAKPSGGAGSRDEQFF. The full variable domain, in which reference TRBV5-8 and TRBJ2-1 provide the parts outside the CDR3, is EAGVTQSPTHLIKTRGQQATLRCSPISGHTSVYWYQQALGLGLQFLLWYDEGEERNRGNFPPRFSGRQFPNYSSELNVNALELEDSALYLCASSSAKPSGGAGSRDEQFFGPGTRLTVL.

This rearrangement joins TRBV6-5 to TRBJ2-7, with a weak D call TRBD1 (6 bases). V gave up 0 bases and J gave up 0 bases, with 9 bases separating them. Germline V gene data show CDR1 as MNHEY and CDR2 as SVGAGI. The CDR3 has 15 amino acids. The CDR3 DNA is TGTGCCAGCAGTTACTCGGGGGCTGGCTCCTACGAGCAGTACTTC. Protein product: CASSYSGAGSYEQYF.

The V gene is TRBV5-1, the J gene TRBJ2-5; 10 bases match TRBD2. Germline CDR1 and CDR2: SGHRS and YFSETQ. The ends lost 3 bases at V and 1 base at J; junction bases unmatched: 0. The CDR3 extends over 14 amino acids. CDR3 loop: CASSWTSGQETQYF. In nucleotides, the CDR3 is TGCGCCAGCAGCTGGACTAGCGGCCAAGAGACCCAGTACTTC.

The rearrangement links TRBV25-1 to TRBJ1-1; D may be TRBD1 (6 bases). CDR3 size: 14 residues. Deletions cut 5 bases from V and 4 bases from J, with 14 bases between. Germline V gene data show CDR1 as MGHDK and CDR2 as SYGVNS. As DNA, the CDR3 is TGTGCCAGCAGTTGGGGAACAGGGAGCACTGAAGCTTTCTTT. Encoded protein: CASSWGTGSTEAFF.

The CDR3 is CSVARQGTNEKLFF. CDR3 bases: TGCAGCGTTGCCCGACAGGGAACTAATGAAAAACTGTTTTTT. The chain uses TRBV29-1 and TRBJ1-4; 7 nucleotides match TRBD1. The J segment lost 1 base and the V segment lost 4 bases, leaving 3 bases of the junction unmatched. The CDR3 contains 14 residues. Germline V CDR1 and CDR2: SQVTM, ANQGSEA.

This chain links TRBV7-3 with TRBJ2-1; the D is unclear. CDR1 is SGHTA, CDR2 FQGTGA, per germline. The length of the CDR3 is 13 residues. The V end was cut by 0 bases, the J end by 7 bases, with 7 bases between. The CDR3 protein is CASSLTVGNEQFF. DNA for the CDR3: TGTGCCAGCAGCTTAACAGTGGGGAATGAGCAGTTCTTC. The whole variable domain, remainder taken from reference TRBV7-3 and TRBJ2-1, is GAGVSQTPSNKVTEKGKYVELRCDPISGHTALYWYRQSLGQGPEFLIYFQGTGAADDSGLPNDRFFAVRPEGSVSTLKIQRTERGDSAVYLCASSLTVGNEQFFGPGTRLTVL.

V gene TRBV7-2 combines with J gene TRBJ1-1; D perhaps matches TRBD1 (6 bases). Germline values: CDR1 SGHTA, CDR2 FQGNSA. V lost 1 base and J 11 bases, leaving 11 bases between the germline ends. This CDR3 spans 12 amino acids. Written as DNA, the CDR3 is TGTGCCAGCAGCTTAGGGTTAGGGGGGGCTTTCTTT. Residues: CASSLGLGGAFF.